The following is a T cell receptor (beta chain) sequence with its context. This specimen comes from a study of blood T cell repertoires in COVID-19. The method was immunoSEQ multiplex PCR; TCRdb's version includes in-frame clones alone and lacks a portion of them. The sample includes roughly 280,000 clones, approximately 86% of them seen just once. The sequence came from a man aged 25-40 years with active or convalescent COVID-19. The sequenced sample was peripheral blood.

As DNA, the CDR3 is TGTGCCAGCAGTAGGACTACCTACTACGAGCAGTACTTC. Translated: CASSRTTYYEQYF. This chain links TRBV6-2 or TRBV6-3 with TRBJ2-7; D is possibly TRBD2 (6 bases). This CDR3 is built from 13 residues. CDR1 is MNHEY, CDR2 SVGEGT, per germline. Trimming stripped 5 bases from V and 3 bases from J, with 11 bases between.